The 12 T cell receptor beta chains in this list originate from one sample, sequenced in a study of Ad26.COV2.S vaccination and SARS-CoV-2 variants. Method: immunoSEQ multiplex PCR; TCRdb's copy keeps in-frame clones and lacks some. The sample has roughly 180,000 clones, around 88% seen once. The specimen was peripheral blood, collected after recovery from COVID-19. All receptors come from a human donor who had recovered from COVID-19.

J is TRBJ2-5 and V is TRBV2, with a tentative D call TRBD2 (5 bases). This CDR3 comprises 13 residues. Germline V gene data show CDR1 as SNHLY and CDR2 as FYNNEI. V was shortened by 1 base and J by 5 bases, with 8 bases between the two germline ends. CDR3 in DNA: TGTGCCAGCAGTGAAGGAGGGTTTGAGACCCAGTACTTC. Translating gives CASSEGGFETQYF. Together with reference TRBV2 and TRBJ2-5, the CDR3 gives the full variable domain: EPEVTQTPSHQVTQMGQEVILRCVPISNHLYFYWYRQILGQKVEFLVSFYNNEISEKSEIFDDQFSVERPDGSNFTLKIRSTKLEDSAMYFCASSEGGFETQYFGPGTRLLVL.

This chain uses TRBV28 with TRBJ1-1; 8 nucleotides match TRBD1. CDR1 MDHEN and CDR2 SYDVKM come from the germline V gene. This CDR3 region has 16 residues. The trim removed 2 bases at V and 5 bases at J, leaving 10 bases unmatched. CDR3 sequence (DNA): TGTGCCAGCAGTTTACGTGGACAGGGCCCGGGGACTGAAGCTTTCTTT. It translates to CASSLRGQGPGTEAFF.

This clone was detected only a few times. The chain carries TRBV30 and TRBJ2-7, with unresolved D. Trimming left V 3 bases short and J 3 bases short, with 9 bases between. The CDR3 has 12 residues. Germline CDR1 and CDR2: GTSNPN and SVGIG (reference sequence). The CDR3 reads CAWRQTIYEQYF. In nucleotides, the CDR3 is TGTGCCTGGAGACAGACGATCTACGAGCAGTACTTC. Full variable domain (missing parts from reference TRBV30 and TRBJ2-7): SQTIHQWPATLVQPVGSPLSLECTVEGTSNPNLYWYRQAAGRGLQLLFYSVGIGQISSEVPQNLSASRPQDRQFILSSKKLLLSDSGFYLCAWRQTIYEQYFGPGTRLTVT.

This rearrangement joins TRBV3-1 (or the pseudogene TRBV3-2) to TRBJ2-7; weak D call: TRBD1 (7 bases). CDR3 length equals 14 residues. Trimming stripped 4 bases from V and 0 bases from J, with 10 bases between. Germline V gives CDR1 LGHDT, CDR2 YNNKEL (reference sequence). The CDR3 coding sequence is TGTGCCAGCAGCCCGCGGGACAGCTCCTACGAGCAGTACTTC. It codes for CASSPRDSSYEQYF.

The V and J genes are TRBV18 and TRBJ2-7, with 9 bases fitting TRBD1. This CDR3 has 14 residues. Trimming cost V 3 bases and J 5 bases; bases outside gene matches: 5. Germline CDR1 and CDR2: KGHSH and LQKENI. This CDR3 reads CASSPRTGVHEQYF. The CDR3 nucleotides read TGTGCCAGCTCACCGAGGACAGGGGTACACGAGCAGTACTTC.

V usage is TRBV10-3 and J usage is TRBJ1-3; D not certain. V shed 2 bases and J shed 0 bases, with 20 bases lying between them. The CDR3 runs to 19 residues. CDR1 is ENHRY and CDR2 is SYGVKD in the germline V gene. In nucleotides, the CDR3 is TGTGCCATCAGTGAGCCGGAGAGACGAGATGGAAACTCTGGAAACACCATATATTTT. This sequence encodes CAISEPERRDGNSGNTIYF.

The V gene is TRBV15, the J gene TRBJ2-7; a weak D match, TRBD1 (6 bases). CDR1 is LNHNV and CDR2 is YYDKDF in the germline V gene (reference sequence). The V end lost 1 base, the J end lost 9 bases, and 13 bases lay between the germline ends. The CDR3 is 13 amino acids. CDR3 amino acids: CATSRGLRGMQYF. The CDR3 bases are TGTGCCACCAGCAGAGGTCTCAGGGGTATGCAGTACTTC.

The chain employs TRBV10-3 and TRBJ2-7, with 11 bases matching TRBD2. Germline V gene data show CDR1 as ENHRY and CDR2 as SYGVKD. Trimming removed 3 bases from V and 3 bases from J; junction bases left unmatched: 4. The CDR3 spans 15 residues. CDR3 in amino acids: CAISEETSGNYEQYF. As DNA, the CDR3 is TGTGCCATCAGTGAAGAGACTAGCGGGAACTACGAGCAGTACTTC.

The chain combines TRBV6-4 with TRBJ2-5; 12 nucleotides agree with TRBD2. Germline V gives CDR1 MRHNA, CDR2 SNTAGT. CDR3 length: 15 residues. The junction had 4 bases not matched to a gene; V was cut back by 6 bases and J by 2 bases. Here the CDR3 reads CASSLGLAGQETQYF. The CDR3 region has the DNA TGTGCCAGCAGCTTAGGACTAGCGGGGCAAGAGACCCAGTACTTC.

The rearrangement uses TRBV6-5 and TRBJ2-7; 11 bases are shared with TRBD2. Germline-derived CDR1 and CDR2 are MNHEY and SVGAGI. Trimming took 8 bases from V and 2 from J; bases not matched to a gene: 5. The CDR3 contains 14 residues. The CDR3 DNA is TGTGCCAGCGTAGCGGGAGGGGAGGCCTACGAGCAGTACTTC. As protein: CASVAGGEAYEQYF.

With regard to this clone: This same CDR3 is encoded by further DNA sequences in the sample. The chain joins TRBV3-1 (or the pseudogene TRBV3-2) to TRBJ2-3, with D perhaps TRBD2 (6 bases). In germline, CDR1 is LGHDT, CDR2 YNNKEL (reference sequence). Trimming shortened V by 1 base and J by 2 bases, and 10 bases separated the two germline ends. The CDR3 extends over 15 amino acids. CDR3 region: CASSQAGTDTDTQYF. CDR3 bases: TGTGCCAGCAGCCAAGCCGGGACTGACACAGATACGCAGTATTTT.

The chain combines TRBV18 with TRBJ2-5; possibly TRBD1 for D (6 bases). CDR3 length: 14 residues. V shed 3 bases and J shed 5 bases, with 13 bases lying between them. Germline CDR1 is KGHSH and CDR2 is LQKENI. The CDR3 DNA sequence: TGTGCCAGCTCACCTCAGGGGTTACGGGAGACCCAGTACTTC. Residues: CASSPQGLRETQYF.